The T cell receptor (beta chain) under discussion was sequenced for a study of OX40 agonist ivuxolimab in advanced cancers. Study in general: Ivuxolimab, an antibody that agonizes OX40 (CD134), was administered to the patients. The diagnoses of dose-escalation patients were hepatocellular carcinoma, melanoma, renal cell or head and neck cancer.

This clone came up once. Its cognate antigen is unknown. This CDR3 spans 10 amino acids. Trimming stripped 3 bases from V and 3 bases from J, with 2 bases between. Germline V gene sequence: CDR1 DFQATT, CDR2 SNEGSKA (reference sequence). Study-wide results and caveats: Blood T cells, both CD4+ and CD8+, expanded clonally by week 6 at 0.1 to 3.0 mg/kg. Among the least clonally expanded were partial responders at 0.1-3.0 mg/kg.

The repertoire was sequenced with immunoSEQ multiplex PCR; TCRdb's copy has only in-frame clones and lacks some. The repertoire consists of tens of thousands of clones, with 85% occurring once and the leading ten covering 0.53%. The sample was CD4+ or CD8+ T cells sorted from blood, taken in a trial of the OX40 agonist ivuxolimab. The receptor's source is an adult with an advanced solid tumor such as melanoma, head and neck, liver or kidney cancer. This sequence joins TRBV20-1 and TRBJ1-1; D is undetermined. CDR3 protein: CSASHTEAFF. The CDR3 region has the DNA TGCAGTGCTAGTCACACTGAAGCTTTCTTT.